This TCR beta chain was sequenced during a study of regulatory T cells in long-lasting Graves disease. Time point in this sample: persistent/refractory GD, antithyroid drugs over 5 years with positive TRAb. Making the TCR library involved RNA that had been extracted from PBMCs. Looked up from germline, CDR1 is GTSNPN and CDR2 is SVGIG (reference sequence). The CDR3 spans 11 residues. Trimming shortened V by 5 bases and J by 7 bases, and 12 bases separated the two germline ends. For TCR beta, libraries came from iRepertoire HTBI primers and Arm-PCR of CDR3 regions. TCRdb independently ran MiXCR on the multiplex PCR reads; one entry per CDR3 protein. This table has roughly 400,000 distinct CDR3 sequences, about 20% appearing once. This clonotype has only a few counts.

V gene TRBV30 combines with J gene TRBJ2-7, with unresolved D. The source was peripheral blood mononuclear cells (PBMCs), collected when the disease was refractory, from a patient treated with antithyroid drugs. The clonotype comes from a female donor with Graves disease. The CDR3: CAWDFIGEQYF. DNA of the CDR3: TGTGCCTGGGACTTTATCGGTGAGCAGTACTTC.